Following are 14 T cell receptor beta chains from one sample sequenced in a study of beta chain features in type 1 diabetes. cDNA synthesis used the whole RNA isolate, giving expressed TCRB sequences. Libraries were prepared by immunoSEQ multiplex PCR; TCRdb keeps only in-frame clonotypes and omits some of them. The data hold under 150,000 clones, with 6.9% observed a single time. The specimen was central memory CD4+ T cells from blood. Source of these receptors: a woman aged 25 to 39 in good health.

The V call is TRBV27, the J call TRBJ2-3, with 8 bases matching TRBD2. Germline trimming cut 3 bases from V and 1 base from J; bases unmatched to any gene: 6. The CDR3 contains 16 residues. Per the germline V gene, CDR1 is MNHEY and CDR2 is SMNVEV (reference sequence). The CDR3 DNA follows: TGTGCCAGCAGTTTGCAAGCGGGAGTAGGCACAGATACGCAGTATTTT. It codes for CASSLQAGVGTDTQYF.

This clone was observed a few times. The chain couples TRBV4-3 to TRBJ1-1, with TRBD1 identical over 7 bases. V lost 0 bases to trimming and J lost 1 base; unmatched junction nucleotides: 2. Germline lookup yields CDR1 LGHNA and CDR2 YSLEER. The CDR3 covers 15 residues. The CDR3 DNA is TGCGCCAGCAGCCAAGACGGACAGGCGAACACTGAAGCTTTCTTT. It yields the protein CASSQDGQANTEAFF.

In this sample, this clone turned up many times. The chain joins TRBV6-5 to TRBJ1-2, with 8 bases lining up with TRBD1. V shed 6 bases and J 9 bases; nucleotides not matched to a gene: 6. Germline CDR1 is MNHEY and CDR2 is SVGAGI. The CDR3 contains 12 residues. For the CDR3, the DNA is TGTGCCAGCAGCCCCGGACAGGGTCGCTACACCTTC. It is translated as CASSPGQGRYTF.

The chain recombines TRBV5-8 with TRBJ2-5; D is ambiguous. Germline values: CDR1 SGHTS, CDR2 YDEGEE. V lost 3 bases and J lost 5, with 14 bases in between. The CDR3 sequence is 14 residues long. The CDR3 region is CASSSTWMRETQYF. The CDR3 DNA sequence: TGTGCCAGCAGCTCGACTTGGATGAGGGAGACCCAGTACTTC. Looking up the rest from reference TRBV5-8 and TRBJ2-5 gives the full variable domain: EAGVTQSPTHLIKTRGQQATLRCSPISGHTSVYWYQQALGLGLQFLLWYDEGEERNRGNFPPRFSGRQFPNYSSELNVNALELEDSALYLCASSSTWMRETQYFGPGTRLLVL.

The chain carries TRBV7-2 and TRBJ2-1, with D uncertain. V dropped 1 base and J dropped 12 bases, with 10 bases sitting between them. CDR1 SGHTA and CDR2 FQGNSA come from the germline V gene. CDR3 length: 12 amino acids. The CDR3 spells CASSLVSTGQFF. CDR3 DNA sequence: TGTGCCAGCAGCTTAGTTTCAACGGGGCAGTTCTTC.

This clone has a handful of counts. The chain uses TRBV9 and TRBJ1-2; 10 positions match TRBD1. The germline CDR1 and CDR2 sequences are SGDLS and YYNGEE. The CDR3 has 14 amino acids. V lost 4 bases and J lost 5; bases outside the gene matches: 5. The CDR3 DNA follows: TGTGCCAGCAGCCAAGCGGGACAGGGGTATGGCTACACCTTC. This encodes CASSQAGQGYGYTF.

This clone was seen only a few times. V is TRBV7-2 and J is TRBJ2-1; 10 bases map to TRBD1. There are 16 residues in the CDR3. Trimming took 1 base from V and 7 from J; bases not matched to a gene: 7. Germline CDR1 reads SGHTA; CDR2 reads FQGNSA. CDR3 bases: TGTGCCAGCAGCTTAGTGGGGCCGGGACAGGGGAATGAGCAGTTCTTC. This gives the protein CASSLVGPGQGNEQFF. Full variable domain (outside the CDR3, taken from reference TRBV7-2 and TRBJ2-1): GAGVSQSPSNKVTEKGKDVELRCDPISGHTALYWYRQSLGQGLEFLIYFQGNSAPDKSGLPSDRFSAERTGGSVSTLTIQRTQQEDSAVYLCASSLVGPGQGNEQFFGPGTRLTVL.

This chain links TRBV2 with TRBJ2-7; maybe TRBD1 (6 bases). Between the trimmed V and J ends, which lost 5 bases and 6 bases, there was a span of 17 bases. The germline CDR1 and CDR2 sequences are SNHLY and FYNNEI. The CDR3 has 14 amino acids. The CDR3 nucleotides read TGTGCCAGCAGTTTGATACAGGGTTTTAGCGAGCAGTACTTC. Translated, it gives CASSLIQGFSEQYF.

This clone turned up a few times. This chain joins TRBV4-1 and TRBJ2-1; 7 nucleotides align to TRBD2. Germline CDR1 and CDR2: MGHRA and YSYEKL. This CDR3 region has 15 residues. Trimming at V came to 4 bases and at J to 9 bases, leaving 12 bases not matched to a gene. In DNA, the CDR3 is TGCGCCAGCAGCCGCGACGGGAGGCCGGGGGGTGAGCAGTTCTTC. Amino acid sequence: CASSRDGRPGGEQFF.

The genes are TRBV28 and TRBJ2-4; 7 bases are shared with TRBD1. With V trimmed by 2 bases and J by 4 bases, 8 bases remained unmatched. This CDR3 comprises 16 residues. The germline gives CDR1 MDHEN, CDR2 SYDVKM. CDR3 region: CASSLIPGTAKNIQYF. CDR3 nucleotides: TGTGCCAGCAGTTTAATTCCGGGGACAGCTAAAAACATTCAGTACTTC.

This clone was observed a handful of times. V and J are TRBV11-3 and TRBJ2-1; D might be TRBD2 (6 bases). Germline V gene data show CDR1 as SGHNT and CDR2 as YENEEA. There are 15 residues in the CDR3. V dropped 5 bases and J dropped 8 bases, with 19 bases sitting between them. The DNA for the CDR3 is TGTGCCAGCAGCCCCCGACCCACCGGGAGTTATGAGCAGTTCTTC. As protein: CASSPRPTGSYEQFF.

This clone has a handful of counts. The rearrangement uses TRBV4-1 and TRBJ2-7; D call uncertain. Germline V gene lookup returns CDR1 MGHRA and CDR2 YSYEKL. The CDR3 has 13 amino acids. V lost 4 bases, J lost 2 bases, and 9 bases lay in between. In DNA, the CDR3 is TGCGCCAGCAGCCCGCCTAGGACCTACGAGCAGTACTTC. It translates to CASSPPRTYEQYF.

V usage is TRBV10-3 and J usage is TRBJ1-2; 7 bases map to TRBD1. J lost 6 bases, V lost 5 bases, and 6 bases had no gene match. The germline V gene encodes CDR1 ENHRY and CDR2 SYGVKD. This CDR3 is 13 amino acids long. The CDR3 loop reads CAISFGTADGYTF. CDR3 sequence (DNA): TGTGCCATCAGTTTTGGGACAGCCGATGGCTACACCTTC.

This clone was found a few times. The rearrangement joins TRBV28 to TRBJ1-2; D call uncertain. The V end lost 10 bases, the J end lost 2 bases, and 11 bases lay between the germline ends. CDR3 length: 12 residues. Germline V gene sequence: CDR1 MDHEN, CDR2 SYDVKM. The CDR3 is CAIPTENYGYTF. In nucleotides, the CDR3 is TGTGCCATCCCTACAGAAAACTATGGCTACACCTTC.